These 9 T cell receptor beta chains came from one sample sequenced in a study of Graves' ophthalmopathy and Graves' hyperthyroidism. From RNA, the CDR3 regions of TCR beta chains were amplified and sequenced. The authors performed first-round RT-PCR with HTBI primers and then a second-round multiplex PCR. TCRdb ran MiXCR on the multiplex PCR reads and lists one entry per CDR3 protein. The table includes roughly 480,000 distinct CDR3 sequences, about an eighth detected once. Sequences were obtained from blood. The receptor set was obtained from a woman in her twenties or thirties with Graves' ophthalmopathy.

This clonotype was seen ten or more times. The chain recombines TRBV20-1 with TRBJ1-1; TRBD1 matches 9 bases. V lost 3 bases to trimming and J lost 8 bases; unmatched junction nucleotides: 1. The germline V gene has CDR1 DFQATT and CDR2 SNEGSKA (reference sequence). This CDR3 has 11 amino acids. The CDR3 coding sequence is TGCAGTGCTAGCGGGACAGGGGAAGCTTTCTTT. Protein: CSASGTGEAFF.

To note about this clonotype: A much larger clone is a single base away; this may be a read error. This rearrangement joins TRBV24-1 to TRBJ2-5; D is unclear. The CDR3 consists of 13 residues. Per the germline V gene, CDR1 is KGHDR and CDR2 is SFDVKD. CDR3 nucleotides: TGTGTCACCAGTGATTTAGAACGGGAGACCCAGTACTTC. It yields the protein CVTSDLERETQYF.

The J gene is TRBJ1-1, the V gene TRBV11-1; TRBD1 matches 8 bases. Germline loops: CDR1 SGHAT, CDR2 FQDESV (reference sequence). The CDR3 covers 15 residues. V gave up 5 bases and J gave up 1 base; unmatched junction bases: 6. The CDR3 here is CASSRRQGTNTEAFF. CDR3 DNA: TGTGCCAGCAGCAGGCGACAGGGGACGAACACTGAAGCTTTCTTT.

The chain uses TRBV29-1 and TRBJ2-2; D is unresolved. CDR1 is SQVTM, CDR2 ANQGSEA, per germline. The CDR3 runs 14 residues. V was trimmed by 2 bases and J by 2 bases, leaving 9 bases between them. CDR3 sequence reads: CSVERAENTGELFF. CDR3 coding DNA: TGCAGCGTTGAAAGGGCAGAAAACACCGGGGAGCTGTTTTTT.

The sample holds many counts of this clonotype. An end of the junction does not agree with germline; a read error may underlie this. The chain links TRBV27 to TRBJ1-2, with unresolved D. Per germline, CDR1 MNHEY and CDR2 SMNVEV (reference sequence). The CDR3 sequence is 13 residues long. The CDR3 is CASSHDPSYGYTF. The DNA of the CDR3 is TGTGCCAGCAGTCATGACCCCAGCTATGGCTACACCTTT.

This clonotype has ten or more counts. V and J are TRBV6-1 and TRBJ1-6; the D gene is possibly TRBD1 (5 bases). The CDR3 covers 13 residues. From germline, CDR1 is MNHNS and CDR2 SASEGT. The V end lost 7 bases, the J end lost 10 bases, and 14 bases lay between the germline ends. CDR3 DNA: TGTGCCAGCAAAGAGGGGAGAACCTCACCCCTCCACTTT. Translated, it gives CASKEGRTSPLHF.

The sample holds many counts of this clonotype. This rearrangement joins TRBV19 to TRBJ2-7; perhaps D is TRBD1 or TRBD2 (5 bases each). Germline loops: CDR1 LNHDA, CDR2 SQIVND (reference sequence). V dropped 3 bases and J dropped 2 bases, with 11 bases sitting between them. The CDR3 is 14 amino acids. CDR3 sequence reads: CASSMGPQPYEQYF. The CDR3 DNA follows: TGTGCCAGTAGTATGGGACCCCAGCCCTACGAGCAGTACTTC.

Note on this clonotype: This could be a read error, since a much larger clone is one nucleotide away. V gene TRBV3-1 combines with J gene TRBJ1-1; D possibly corresponds to TRBD1 (6 bases). The germline CDR1 and CDR2 sequences are LGHDT and YNNKEL (reference sequence). The CDR3 totals 12 residues. The CDR3 loop is CASSQTGYESFF. CDR3 nucleotides: TGTGCCAGCAGCCAGACAGGATATGAATCTTTCTTT.

This clonotype has at least ten counts. The chain links TRBV28 to TRBJ2-5; D not certain. The CDR3 consists of 14 residues. V lost 5 bases and J lost 0, with 10 bases in between. From germline, CDR1 is MDHEN and CDR2 SYDVKM. Here the CDR3 reads CASSPQVYQETQYF. CDR3 coding DNA: TGTGCCAGCAGTCCTCAAGTATACCAAGAGACCCAGTACTTC.